These 12 T cell receptor beta chains were all obtained from the same sample, sequenced in a study of OX40 agonist ivuxolimab in advanced cancers. Sequencing used immunoSEQ multiplex PCR; TCRdb keeps in-frame clones, though not all of them. There are some 63,000 clones in the sample; around 87% occur only once, and approximately 5% lies in the top ten. Sequences were derived from CD4+ or CD8+ T cells sorted from blood, sampled in a trial of the OX40 agonist ivuxolimab. The receptors derive from an adult with an advanced solid tumor such as melanoma, head and neck, liver or kidney cancer.

The chain couples TRBV14 to TRBJ1-2, with TRBD1 matching 7 bases. Germline CDR1 and CDR2: SGHDN and FVKESK. The CDR3 contains 15 residues. V shed 4 bases, J shed 7 bases, and the junction held 12 bases outside the gene matches. The CDR3 loop reads CASSRDSLGRSGYTF. DNA of the CDR3: TGTGCCAGCAGCCGGGACAGCCTAGGTCGGAGTGGCTACACCTTC.

The chain is built from TRBV30 and TRBJ2-3; D remains ambiguous. The V end was cut by 1 base, the J end by 5 bases, with 7 bases between. The CDR3 has 12 residues. Germline V gives CDR1 GTSNPN, CDR2 SVGIG (reference sequence). For the CDR3, the DNA is TGTGCCTGGAGTGCCCGCAGAGATACGCAGTATTTT. Its protein is CAWSARRDTQYF.

The rearrangement uses TRBV29-1 and TRBJ1-1; TRBD1 matches 8 bases. The germline V gene encodes CDR1 SQVTM and CDR2 ANQGSEA. The CDR3 spans 13 residues. Trimming took 8 bases from V and 1 from J; bases not matched to a gene: 6. The CDR3 loop is CSSRDRTNTEAFF. The CDR3, as DNA: TGCAGCTCCCGGGACAGGACGAACACTGAAGCTTTCTTT.

The chain has TRBV2 and TRBJ2-2; the match to TRBD1 covers 7 bases. CDR3 size: 15 residues. Germline loops: CDR1 SNHLY, CDR2 FYNNEI. The junction had 9 bases not matched to a gene; V was cut back by 6 bases and J by 5 bases. CDR3 sequence (DNA): TGTGCCAGCAGCCCTGAGGGACAGCGTACCGGGGAGCTGTTTTTT. Its protein product is CASSPEGQRTGELFF.

This rearrangement joins TRBV18 to TRBJ2-1; the D is unclear. CDR3 length: 14 residues. The V gene's germline CDR1 is KGHSH and CDR2 LQKENI. The V end was cut by 6 bases, the J end by 1 base, with 10 bases between. Here the CDR3 DNA reads TGTGCCAGCTCCAACCTTGGGTCCTACAATGAGCAGTTCTTC. As protein: CASSNLGSYNEQFF.

This CDR3 reads CASSSSPPDTQYF. CDR3 bases: TGTGCCAGCAGCTCAAGCCCCCCAGATACGCAGTATTTT. V is TRBV11-2 and J is TRBJ2-3; D unresolved. In germline, CDR1 is SGHAT, CDR2 FQNNGV. The CDR3 is 13 amino acids. The germline V and J ends were trimmed by 4 bases and 4 bases, with 9 bases remaining between them.

V usage is TRBV29-1 and J usage is TRBJ2-5; the D gene is possibly TRBD2 (5 bases). Trimming cost V 4 bases and J 7 bases, with 10 bases left between them. The CDR3 totals 11 residues. The germline gives CDR1 SQVTM, CDR2 ANQGSEA. The CDR3 spells CSVVPRGTQYF. As DNA, the CDR3 is TGCAGCGTTGTACCCCGGGGGACCCAGTACTTC.

The rearrangement uses TRBV7-2 and TRBJ2-7; 11 bases agree with TRBD2. Trimming at V came to 1 base and at J to 0 bases, leaving 5 bases not matched to a gene. The CDR3 extends over 17 amino acids. The germline CDR1 and CDR2 sequences are SGHTA and FQGNSA. The CDR3 DNA sequence: TGTGCCAGCAGCTTAGGGGCTAGCGGGGGGAGCTCCTACGAGCAGTACTTC. Translation gives CASSLGASGGSSYEQYF.

CDR3 sequence reads: CASSPRDRGGEQYF. CDR3 DNA sequence: TGTGCCAGCTCACCAAGGGACAGGGGCGGCGAGCAGTACTTC. This sequence joins TRBV18 and TRBJ2-7; 10 nucleotides agree with TRBD1. The CDR3 runs 14 residues. Germline V lookup: CDR1 KGHSH, CDR2 LQKENI. V was pared by 2 bases and J by 6 bases, with 4 bases of the junction left unmatched.

The chain recombines TRBV5-1 with TRBJ2-1; the D is unclear. V was trimmed by 6 bases and J by 5 bases, leaving 9 bases between them. CDR3 length: 12 residues. The germline gives CDR1 SGHRS, CDR2 YFSETQ. The CDR3 protein is CASIGPHNEQFF. Written as DNA, the CDR3 is TGCGCCAGCATAGGGCCCCACAATGAGCAGTTCTTC.

Only one count was recorded for this clone. The chain combines TRBV11-3 with TRBJ2-3; TRBD1 matches 7 bases. Germline CDR1 is SGHNT and CDR2 is YENEEA. The CDR3 spans 14 residues. Trimming cost V 5 bases and J 3 bases; bases outside gene matches: 5. The CDR3 region has the DNA TGTGCCAGCAGCGAGGGACAGTTAACAGATACGCAGTATTTT. As protein: CASSEGQLTDTQYF.

The chain uses TRBV27 and TRBJ2-1; D is possibly TRBD2 (6 bases). There are 16 residues in the CDR3. Germline V gene sequence: CDR1 MNHEY, CDR2 SMNVEV (reference sequence). V gave up 5 bases and J gave up 3 bases, with 17 bases separating them. CDR3 residues: CASSPRPGGYYNEQFF. CDR3 coding DNA: TGTGCCAGCAGTCCCCGCCCCGGGGGTTACTACAATGAGCAGTTCTTC.